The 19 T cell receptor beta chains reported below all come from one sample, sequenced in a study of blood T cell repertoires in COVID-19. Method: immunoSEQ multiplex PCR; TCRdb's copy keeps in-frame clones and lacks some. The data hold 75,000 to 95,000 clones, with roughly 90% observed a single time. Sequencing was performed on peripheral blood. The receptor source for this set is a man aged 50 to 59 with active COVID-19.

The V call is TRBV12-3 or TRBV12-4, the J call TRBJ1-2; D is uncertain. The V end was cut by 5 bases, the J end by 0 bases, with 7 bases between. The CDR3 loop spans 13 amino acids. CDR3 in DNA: TGTGCCAGCAGTGTTACATCTAACTATGGCTACACCTTC. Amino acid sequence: CASSVTSNYGYTF.

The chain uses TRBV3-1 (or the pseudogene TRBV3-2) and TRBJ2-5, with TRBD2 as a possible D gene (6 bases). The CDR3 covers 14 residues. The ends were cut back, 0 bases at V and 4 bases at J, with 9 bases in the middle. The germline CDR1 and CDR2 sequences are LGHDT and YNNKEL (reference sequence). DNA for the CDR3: TGTGCCAGCAGCCAAGAAGGAGCGGGAGAGACCCAGTACTTC. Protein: CASSQEGAGETQYF.

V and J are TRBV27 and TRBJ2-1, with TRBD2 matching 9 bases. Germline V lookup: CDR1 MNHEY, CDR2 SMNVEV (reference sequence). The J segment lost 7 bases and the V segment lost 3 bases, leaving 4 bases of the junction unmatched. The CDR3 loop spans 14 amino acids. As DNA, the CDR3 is TGTGCCAGCAGTTTCCTAGCGGGATGGAATGAGCAGTTCTTC. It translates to CASSFLAGWNEQFF.

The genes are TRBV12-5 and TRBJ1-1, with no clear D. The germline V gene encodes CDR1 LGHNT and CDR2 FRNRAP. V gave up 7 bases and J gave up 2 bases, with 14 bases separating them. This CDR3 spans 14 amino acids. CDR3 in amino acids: CASVSGLLNTEAFF. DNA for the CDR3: TGTGCTAGTGTATCGGGATTACTTAACACTGAAGCTTTCTTT.

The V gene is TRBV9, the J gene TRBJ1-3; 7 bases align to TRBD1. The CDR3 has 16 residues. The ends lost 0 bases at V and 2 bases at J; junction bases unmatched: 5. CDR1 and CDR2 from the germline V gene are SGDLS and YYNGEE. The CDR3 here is CASSVGHQGAGNTIYF. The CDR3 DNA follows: TGTGCCAGCAGCGTAGGGCACCAGGGGGCTGGAAACACCATATATTTT.

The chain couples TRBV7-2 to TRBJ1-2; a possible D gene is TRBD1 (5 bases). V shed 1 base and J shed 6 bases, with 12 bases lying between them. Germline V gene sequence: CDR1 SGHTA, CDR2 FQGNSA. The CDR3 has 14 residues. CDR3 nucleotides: TGTGCCAGCAGCTTAGAGGTCTCACAGGATGGCTACACCTTC. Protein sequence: CASSLEVSQDGYTF.

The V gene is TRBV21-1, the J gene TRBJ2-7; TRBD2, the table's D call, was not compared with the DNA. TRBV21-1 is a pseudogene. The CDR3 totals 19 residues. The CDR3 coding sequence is TGTGCCAGCAGCAAAAAGCAGGTCGTCAGACTATCTAACTCCTACGAGCAGTACTTC. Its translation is CASSKKQVVRLSNSYEQYF.

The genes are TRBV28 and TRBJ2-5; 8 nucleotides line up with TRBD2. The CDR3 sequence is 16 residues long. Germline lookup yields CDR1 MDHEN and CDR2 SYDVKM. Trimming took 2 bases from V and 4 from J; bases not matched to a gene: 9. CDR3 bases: TGTGCCAGCAGTTTAATGGGCGGGGGGCGACTAGAGACCCAGTACTTC. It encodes CASSLMGGGRLETQYF.

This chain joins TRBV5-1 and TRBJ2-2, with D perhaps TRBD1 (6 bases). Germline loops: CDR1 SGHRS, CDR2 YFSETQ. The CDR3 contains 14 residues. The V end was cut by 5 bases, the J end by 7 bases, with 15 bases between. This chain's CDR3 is CASSHPGGGGELFF. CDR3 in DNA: TGCGCCAGCAGTCATCCTGGGGGCGGCGGGGAGCTGTTTTTT.

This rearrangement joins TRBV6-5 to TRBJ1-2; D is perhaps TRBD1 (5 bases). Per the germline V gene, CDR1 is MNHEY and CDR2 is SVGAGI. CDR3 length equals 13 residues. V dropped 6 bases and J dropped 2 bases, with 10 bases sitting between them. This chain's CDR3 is CASSLAGNYGYTF. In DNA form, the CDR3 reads TGTGCCAGCAGCCTCGCAGGGAACTATGGCTACACCTTC.

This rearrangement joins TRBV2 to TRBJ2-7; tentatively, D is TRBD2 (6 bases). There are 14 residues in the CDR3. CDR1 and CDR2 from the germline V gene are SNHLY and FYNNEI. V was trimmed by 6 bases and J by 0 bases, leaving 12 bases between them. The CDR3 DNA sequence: TGTGCCAGCAGGAGACTAGTAAGCTCCTACGAGCAGTACTTC. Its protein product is CASRRLVSSYEQYF.

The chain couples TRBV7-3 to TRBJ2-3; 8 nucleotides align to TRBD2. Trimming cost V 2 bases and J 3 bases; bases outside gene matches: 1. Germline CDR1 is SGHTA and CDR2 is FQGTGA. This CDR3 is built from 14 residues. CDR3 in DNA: TGTGCCAGCAGCTTAGCGGGGGGAACAGATACGCAGTATTTT. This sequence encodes CASSLAGGTDTQYF.

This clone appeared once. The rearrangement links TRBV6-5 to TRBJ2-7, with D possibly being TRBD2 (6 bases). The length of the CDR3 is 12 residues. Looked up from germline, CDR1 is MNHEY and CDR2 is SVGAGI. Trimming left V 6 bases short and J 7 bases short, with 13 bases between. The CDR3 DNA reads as TGTGCCAGCAGCACGCCCGGGACTGAGCAGTACTTC. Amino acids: CASSTPGTEQYF.

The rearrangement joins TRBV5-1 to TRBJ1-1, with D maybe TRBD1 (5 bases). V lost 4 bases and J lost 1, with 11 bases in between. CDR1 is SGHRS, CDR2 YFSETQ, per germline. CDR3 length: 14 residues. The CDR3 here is CASSPPGPNTEAFF. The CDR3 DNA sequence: TGCGCCAGCAGCCCCCCAGGGCCGAACACTGAAGCTTTCTTT. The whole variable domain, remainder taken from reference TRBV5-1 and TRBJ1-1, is KAGVTQTPRYLIKTRGQQVTLSCSPISGHRSVSWYQQTPGQGLQFLFEYFSETQRNKGNFPGRFSGRQFSNSRSEMNVSTLELGDSALYLCASSPPGPNTEAFFGQGTRLTVV.

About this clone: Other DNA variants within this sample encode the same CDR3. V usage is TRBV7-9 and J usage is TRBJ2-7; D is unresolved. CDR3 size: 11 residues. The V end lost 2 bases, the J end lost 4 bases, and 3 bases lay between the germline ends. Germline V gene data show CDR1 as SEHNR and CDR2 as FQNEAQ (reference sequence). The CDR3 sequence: CASSLSYEQYF. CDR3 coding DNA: TGTGCCAGCAGCTTATCATACGAGCAGTACTTC.

CDR3 loop: CASSLSGGYGYTF. The CDR3 DNA reads as TGTGCCAGCAGTTTATCGGGGGGCTATGGCTACACCTTC. The chain combines TRBV28 with TRBJ1-2; the D gene is possibly TRBD1 (5 bases). The germline V gene has CDR1 MDHEN and CDR2 SYDVKM. Trimming stripped 1 base from V and 4 bases from J, with 7 bases between. The CDR3 sequence is 13 residues long.

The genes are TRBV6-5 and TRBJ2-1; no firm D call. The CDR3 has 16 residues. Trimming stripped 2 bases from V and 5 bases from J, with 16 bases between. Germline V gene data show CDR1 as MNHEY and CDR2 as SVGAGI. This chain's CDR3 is CASSYGPGRVDNEQFF. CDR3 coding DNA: TGTGCCAGCAGTTACGGGCCCGGAAGAGTGGACAATGAGCAGTTCTTC.

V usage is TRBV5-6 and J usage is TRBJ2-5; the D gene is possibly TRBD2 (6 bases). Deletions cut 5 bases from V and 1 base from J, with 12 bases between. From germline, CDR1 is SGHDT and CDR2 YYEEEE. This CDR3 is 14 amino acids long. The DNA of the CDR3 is TGTGCCAGCAGTCGGGGACTGGCCCAAGAGACCCAGTACTTC. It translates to CASSRGLAQETQYF.

As DNA, the CDR3 is TGTGCCACCAGCAGCCTCCGCTCCTACGAGCAGTACTTC. It yields the protein CATSSLRSYEQYF. The chain combines TRBV15 with TRBJ2-7; D is ambiguous. Germline V gene data show CDR1 as LNHNV and CDR2 as YYDKDF (reference sequence). V was pared by 3 bases and J by 0 bases, with 6 bases between. This CDR3 is built from 13 residues.